The next 3 T cell receptor beta chains were all read from a single sample in a study of CD4+ T cells in melanoma. Profiled with immunoSEQ multiplex PCR; TCRdb holds only in-frame clones, not every one. In the table there are some 16,000 clones, approximately 76% of which are singletons. Sequencing was performed on cells from a culture (not recorded whether cultured in vitro). The receptors were sampled from a human donor with melanoma.

This clone is termed large. J is TRBJ1-5 and V is TRBV6-6; D is unclear. V was trimmed by 6 bases and J by 4 bases, leaving 16 bases between them. Germline values: CDR1 MNHNY, CDR2 SVGAGI (reference sequence). This CDR3 has 15 residues. The CDR3 loop reads CASSPREGGNQPQHF. In DNA form, the CDR3 reads TGTGCCAGCAGCCCTCGGGAGGGCGGTAATCAGCCCCAGCATTTT.

The chain employs TRBV5-1 and TRBJ2-2; D is undetermined. Germline-derived CDR1 and CDR2 are SGHRS and YFSETQ. V was clipped by 2 bases and J by 6 bases, with 20 bases between them. CDR3 length: 17 amino acids. The CDR3 protein is CASSFRAESLVAGELFF. Here the CDR3 DNA reads TGCGCCAGCAGCTTTAGGGCTGAGTCCCTCGTGGCCGGGGAGCTGTTTTTT.

The V and J genes are TRBV4-2 and TRBJ1-1; tentative D call: TRBD1 (5 bases). CDR3 length equals 15 residues. Trimming removed 4 bases at V and 4 bases at J, with 16 bases between. Germline loops: CDR1 LGHNA, CDR2 YNFKEQ. The CDR3: CASSPPSVGGTEAFF. The DNA for the CDR3 is TGTGCCAGCAGCCCTCCCTCGGTTGGGGGCACTGAAGCTTTCTTT.